This T cell receptor beta chain derives from a study of shared clonotypes between healthy human individuals. The CDR3 has 14 amino acids. Germline V gene lookup returns CDR1 SQVTM and CDR2 ANQGSEA. Overall study findings and caveats: In having few donors, the study represented limited genetic and exposure-history diversity.

This clone showed up just once. Its specificity is not known. This was a deep-level run. Generated by immunoSEQ multiplex PCR, the TCRdb table keeps only in-frame clones and is missing some. The sample has about 490,000 clones, approximately 79% seen once. This chain connects TRBV29-1 to TRBJ2-5, with 7 nucleotides matching TRBD2. The better agreement between TRBJ2-7 and the DNA end casts doubt on the J call. The receptor comes from a woman aged 40 to 50 in good health. Some clones in this sample may be carry-over from other donors' samples. Specimen: PBMCs. This CDR3 reads CSVEDPGGGYEQYF. For the CDR3, the DNA is TGCAGCGTTGAAGATCCTGGGGGAGGGTACGAGCAGTACTTC.